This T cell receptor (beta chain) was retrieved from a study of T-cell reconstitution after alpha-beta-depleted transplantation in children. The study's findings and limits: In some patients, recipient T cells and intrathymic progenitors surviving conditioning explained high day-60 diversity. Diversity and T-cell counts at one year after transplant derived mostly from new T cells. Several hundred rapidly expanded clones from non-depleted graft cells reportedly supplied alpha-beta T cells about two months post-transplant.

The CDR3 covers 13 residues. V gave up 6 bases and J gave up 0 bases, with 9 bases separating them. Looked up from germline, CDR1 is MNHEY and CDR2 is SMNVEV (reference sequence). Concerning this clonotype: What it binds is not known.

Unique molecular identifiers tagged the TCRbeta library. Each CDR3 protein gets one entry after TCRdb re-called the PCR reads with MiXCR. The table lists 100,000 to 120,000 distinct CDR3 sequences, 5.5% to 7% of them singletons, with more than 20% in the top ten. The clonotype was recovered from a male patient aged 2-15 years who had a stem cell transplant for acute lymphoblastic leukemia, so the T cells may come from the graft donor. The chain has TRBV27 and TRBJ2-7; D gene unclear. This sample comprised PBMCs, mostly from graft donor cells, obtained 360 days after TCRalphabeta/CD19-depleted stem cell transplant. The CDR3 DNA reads TGTGCCAGCAGCCCCCACAGCTCCTACGAGCAGTACTTC. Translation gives CASSPHSSYEQYF.